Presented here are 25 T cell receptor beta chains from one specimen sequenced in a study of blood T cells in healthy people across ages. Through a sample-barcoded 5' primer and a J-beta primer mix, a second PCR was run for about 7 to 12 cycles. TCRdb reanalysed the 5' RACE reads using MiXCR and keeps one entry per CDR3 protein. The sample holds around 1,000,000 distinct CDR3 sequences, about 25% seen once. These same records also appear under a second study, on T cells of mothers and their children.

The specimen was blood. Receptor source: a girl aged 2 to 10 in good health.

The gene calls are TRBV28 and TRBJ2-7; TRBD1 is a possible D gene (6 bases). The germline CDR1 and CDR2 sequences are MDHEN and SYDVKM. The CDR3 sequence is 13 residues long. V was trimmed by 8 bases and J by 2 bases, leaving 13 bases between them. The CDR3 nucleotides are TGTGCCAGCGTCTCAGGGGCCCCCTACGAGCAGTACTTC. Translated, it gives CASVSGAPYEQYF.

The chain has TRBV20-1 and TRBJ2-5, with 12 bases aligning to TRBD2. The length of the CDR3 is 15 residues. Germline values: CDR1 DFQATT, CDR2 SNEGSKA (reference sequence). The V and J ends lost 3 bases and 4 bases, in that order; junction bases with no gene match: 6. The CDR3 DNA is TGCAGTGCTAGCGAGACTAGCGGGGGCCCAGAGACCCAGTACTTC. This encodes CSASETSGGPETQYF.

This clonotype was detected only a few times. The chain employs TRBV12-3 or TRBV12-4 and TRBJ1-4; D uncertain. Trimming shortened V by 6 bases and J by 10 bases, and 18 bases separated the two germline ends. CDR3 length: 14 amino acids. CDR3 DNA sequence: TGTGCCAGCAGCCTCCGTGTGGGTCTGGGAAAACTGTTTTTT. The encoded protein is CASSLRVGLGKLFF.

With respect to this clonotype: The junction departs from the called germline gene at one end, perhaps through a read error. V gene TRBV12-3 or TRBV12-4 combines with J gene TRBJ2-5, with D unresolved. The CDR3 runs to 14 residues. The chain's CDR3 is CASSLRAAQDTQYF. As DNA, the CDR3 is TGTGCCAGCAGTTTAAGGGCAGCGCAAGACACCCAGTACTTC.

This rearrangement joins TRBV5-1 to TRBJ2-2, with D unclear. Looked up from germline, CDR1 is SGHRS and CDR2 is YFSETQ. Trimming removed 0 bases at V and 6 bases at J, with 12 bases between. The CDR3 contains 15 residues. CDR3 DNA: TGCGCCAGCAGCTTGGAGGGCGGTTACGCCGGGGAGCTGTTTTTT. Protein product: CASSLEGGYAGELFF. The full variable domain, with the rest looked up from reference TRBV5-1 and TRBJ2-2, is KAGVTQTPRYLIKTRGQQVTLSCSPISGHRSVSWYQQTPGQGLQFLFEYFSETQRNKGNFPGRFSGRQFSNSRSEMNVSTLELGDSALYLCASSLEGGYAGELFFGEGSRLTVL.

The CDR3 DNA reads TGTGCCAGCAGCTTGAGAGACAGGGGAAAAAACATTCAGTACTTC. It codes for CASSLRDRGKNIQYF. The chain has TRBV5-6 and TRBJ2-4; 8 bases align to TRBD1. The CDR3 sequence is 15 residues long. The V gene end was trimmed by 1 base and the J gene end by 4 bases; junction bases not matched to a gene: 4. From germline, CDR1 is SGHDT and CDR2 YYEEEE.

CDR3 amino acids: CSTIISGGSPQETQYF. The DNA of the CDR3 is TGCAGCACGATAATTTCGGGGGGGAGTCCTCAAGAGACCCAGTACTTC. The chain joins TRBV29-1 to TRBJ2-5; 8 bases line up with TRBD2. This CDR3 comprises 16 residues. Unmatched junction bases numbered 16, after V lost 8 bases and J lost 2 bases. The germline V gene encodes CDR1 SQVTM and CDR2 ANQGSEA.

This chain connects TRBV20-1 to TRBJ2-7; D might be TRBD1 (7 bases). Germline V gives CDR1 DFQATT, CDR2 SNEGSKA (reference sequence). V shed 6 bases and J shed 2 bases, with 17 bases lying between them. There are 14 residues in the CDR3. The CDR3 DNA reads TGCAGTGCCACCACGGGGGACAGACCCTACGAGCAGTACTTC. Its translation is CSATTGDRPYEQYF.

The CDR3 loop reads CSARGRSGNTIYF. The CDR3 nucleotides read TGCAGTGCTAGAGGGCGATCTGGAAACACCATATATTTT. This chain joins TRBV20-1 and TRBJ1-3; the D is unclear. There are 13 residues in the CDR3. Trimming removed 1 base from V and 1 base from J, with 5 bases in between. The germline V gene has CDR1 DFQATT and CDR2 SNEGSKA (reference sequence).

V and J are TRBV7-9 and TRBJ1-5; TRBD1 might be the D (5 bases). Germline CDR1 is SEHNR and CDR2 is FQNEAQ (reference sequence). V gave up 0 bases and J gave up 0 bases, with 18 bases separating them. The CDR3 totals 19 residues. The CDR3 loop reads CASSLATLRDRNSNQPQHF. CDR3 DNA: TGTGCCAGCAGCTTAGCGACTTTAAGGGACCGCAATAGCAATCAGCCCCAGCATTTT.

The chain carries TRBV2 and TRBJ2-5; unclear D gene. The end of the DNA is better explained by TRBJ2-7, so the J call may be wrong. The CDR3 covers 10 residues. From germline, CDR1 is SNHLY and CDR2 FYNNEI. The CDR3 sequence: CASRRYEQYF. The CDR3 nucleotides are TGTGCCAGCAGGCGATACGAGCAGTACTTC.

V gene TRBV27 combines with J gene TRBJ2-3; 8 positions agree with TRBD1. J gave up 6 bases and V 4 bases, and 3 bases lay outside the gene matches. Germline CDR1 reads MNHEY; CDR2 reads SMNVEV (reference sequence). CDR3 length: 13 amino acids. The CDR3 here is CASSWDRLDTQYF. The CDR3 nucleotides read TGTGCCAGCAGTTGGGACAGGTTGGATACGCAGTATTTT.

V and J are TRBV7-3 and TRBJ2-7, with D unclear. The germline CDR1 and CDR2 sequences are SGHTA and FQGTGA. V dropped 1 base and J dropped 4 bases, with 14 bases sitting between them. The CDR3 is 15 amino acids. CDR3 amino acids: CASSLSAAGYYEQYF. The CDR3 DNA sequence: TGTGCCAGCAGCTTAAGTGCCGCCGGGTATTACGAGCAGTACTTC. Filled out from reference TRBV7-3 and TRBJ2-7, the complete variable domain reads GAGVSQTPSNKVTEKGKYVELRCDPISGHTALYWYRQSLGQGPEFLIYFQGTGAADDSGLPNDRFFAVRPEGSVSTLKIQRTERGDSAVYLCASSLSAAGYYEQYFGPGTRLTVT.

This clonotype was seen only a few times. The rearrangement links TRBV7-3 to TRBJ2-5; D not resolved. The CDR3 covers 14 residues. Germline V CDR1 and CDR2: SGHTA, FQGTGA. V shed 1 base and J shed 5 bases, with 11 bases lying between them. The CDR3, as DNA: TGTGCCAGCAGCTTAATGCCCGGTCTGGAGACCCAGTACTTC. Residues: CASSLMPGLETQYF.

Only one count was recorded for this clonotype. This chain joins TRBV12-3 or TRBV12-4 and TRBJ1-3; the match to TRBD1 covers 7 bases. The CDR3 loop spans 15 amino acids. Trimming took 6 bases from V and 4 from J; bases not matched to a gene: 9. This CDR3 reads CASSLTGARGNTIYF. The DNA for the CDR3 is TGTGCCAGCAGCCTAACAGGGGCCAGGGGAAACACCATATATTTT.

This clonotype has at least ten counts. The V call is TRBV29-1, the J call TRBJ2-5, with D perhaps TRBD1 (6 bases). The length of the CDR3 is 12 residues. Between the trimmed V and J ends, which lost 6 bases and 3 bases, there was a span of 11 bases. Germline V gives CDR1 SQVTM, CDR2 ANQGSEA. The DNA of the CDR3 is TGCAGCGTCCGGACAGCCGAAGAGACCCAGTACTTC. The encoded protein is CSVRTAEETQYF.

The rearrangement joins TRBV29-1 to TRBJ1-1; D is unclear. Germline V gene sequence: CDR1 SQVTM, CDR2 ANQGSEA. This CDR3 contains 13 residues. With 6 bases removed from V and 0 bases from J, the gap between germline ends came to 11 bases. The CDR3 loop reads CSVSPLVNTEAFF. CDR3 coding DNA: TGCAGCGTCAGCCCGTTGGTGAACACTGAAGCTTTCTTT.

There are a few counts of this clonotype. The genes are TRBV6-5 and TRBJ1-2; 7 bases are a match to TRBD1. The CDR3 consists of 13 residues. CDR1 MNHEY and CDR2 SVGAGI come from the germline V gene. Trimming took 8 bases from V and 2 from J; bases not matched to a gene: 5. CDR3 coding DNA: TGTGCCAGCGGTCTACAGGGGAACTATGGCTACACCTTC. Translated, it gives CASGLQGNYGYTF.

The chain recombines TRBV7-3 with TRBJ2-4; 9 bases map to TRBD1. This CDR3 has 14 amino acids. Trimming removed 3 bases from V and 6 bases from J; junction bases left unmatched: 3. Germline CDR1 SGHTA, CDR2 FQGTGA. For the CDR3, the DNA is TGTGCCAGCAGCTTGACGGGACAGGGAAACATTCAGTACTTC. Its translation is CASSLTGQGNIQYF.

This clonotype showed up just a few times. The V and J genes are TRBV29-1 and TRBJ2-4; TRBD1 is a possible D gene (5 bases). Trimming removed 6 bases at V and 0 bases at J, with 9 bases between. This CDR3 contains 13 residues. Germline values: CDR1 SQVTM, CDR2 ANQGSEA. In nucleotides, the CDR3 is TGCAGCGTAAGACAGCTAGCCAAAAACATTCAGTACTTC. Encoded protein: CSVRQLAKNIQYF.

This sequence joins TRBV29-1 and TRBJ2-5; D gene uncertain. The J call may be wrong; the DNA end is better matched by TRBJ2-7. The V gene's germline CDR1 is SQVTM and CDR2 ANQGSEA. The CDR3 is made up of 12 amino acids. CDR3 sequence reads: CSVEGFTYEQYF. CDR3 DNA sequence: TGCAGCGTTGAGGGGTTCACCTACGAGCAGTACTTC.

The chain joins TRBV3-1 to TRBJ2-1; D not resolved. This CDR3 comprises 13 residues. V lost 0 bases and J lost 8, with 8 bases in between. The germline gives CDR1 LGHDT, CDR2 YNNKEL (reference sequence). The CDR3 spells CASSQDYGHEQFF. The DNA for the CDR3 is TGTGCCAGCAGCCAAGATTACGGTCATGAGCAGTTCTTC.

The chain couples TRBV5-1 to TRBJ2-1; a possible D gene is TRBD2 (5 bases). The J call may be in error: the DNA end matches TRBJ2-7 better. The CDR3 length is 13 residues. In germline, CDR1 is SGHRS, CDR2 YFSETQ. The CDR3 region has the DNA TGCGCCAGCAGCTTGGACGCGGGTAACGAGCAGTACTTC. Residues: CASSLDAGNEQYF.

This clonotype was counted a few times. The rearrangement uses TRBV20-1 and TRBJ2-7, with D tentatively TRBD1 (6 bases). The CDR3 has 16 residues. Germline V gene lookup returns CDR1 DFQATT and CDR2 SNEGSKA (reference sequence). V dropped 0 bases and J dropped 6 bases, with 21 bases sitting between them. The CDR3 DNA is TGCAGTGCTAGAGACCGACCCTATCAACAGGGAAGCGAGCAGTACTTC. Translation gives CSARDRPYQQGSEQYF.

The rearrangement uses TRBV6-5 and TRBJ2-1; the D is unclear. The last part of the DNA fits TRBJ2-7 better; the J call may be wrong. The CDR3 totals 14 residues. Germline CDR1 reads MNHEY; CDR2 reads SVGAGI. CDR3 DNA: TGTGCCAGCAGTTACTCGAAGGATCGGTACGAGCAGTACTTC. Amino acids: CASSYSKDRYEQYF.